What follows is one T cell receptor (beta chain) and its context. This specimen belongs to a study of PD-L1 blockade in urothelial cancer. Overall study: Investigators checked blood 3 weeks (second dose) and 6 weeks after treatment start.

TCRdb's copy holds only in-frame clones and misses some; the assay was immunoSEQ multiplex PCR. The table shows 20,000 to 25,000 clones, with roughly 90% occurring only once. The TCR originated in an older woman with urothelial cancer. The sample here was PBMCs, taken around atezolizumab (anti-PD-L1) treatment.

CDR3 region: CSVDGLAPYTDTQYF. As DNA, the CDR3 is TGCAGCGTTGACGGACTAGCGCCGTACACAGATACGCAGTATTTT. The chain combines TRBV29-1 with TRBJ2-3, with 9 bases that match TRBD2. There are 15 residues in the CDR3. J was trimmed by 2 bases and V by 3 bases; bases with no gene match: 6. The germline gives CDR1 SQVTM, CDR2 ANQGSEA.